This T cell receptor (beta chain) stems from a study of T cells in Graves' hyperthyroidism and ophthalmopathy. Amplification of TCR beta CDR3 regions used RNA as the template. HTBI primers drove first-round RT-PCR of the TCR CDR3. TCRdb recomputed calls from the multiplex PCR reads with MiXCR, one row per CDR3 protein. Of 300,000 to 350,000 distinct CDR3 sequences in the sample, approximately 15% were seen once. V was clipped by 6 bases and J by 3 bases; unmatched bases: 4. The germline V gene has CDR1 LNHDA and CDR2 SQIVND (reference sequence). The CDR3 consists of 13 residues. This clonotype was seen a few times. The study left out patients who had uncontrolled infection, other autoimmune disease, pregnancy or lactation.

The receptor was derived from a woman in her twenties or thirties with Graves' hyperthyroidism. Sequenced sample: blood. The gene calls are TRBV19 and TRBJ1-2; TRBD1 agrees at 7 bases. DNA for the CDR3: TGTGCCAGTAGGGGCGGGACAGACTATGGCTACACCTTC. Its translation: CASRGGTDYGYTF.